The entry below gives a single T cell receptor beta chain sequence along with its context. Its antigen is unknown. This entry belongs to a study of cytomegalovirus exposure and HLA in healthy donors. Points from the study as a whole: Per a prior analysis, the majority of TCR beta V segments were productive roughly 87% or roughly 30% of the time.

V shed 5 bases, J shed 4 bases, and the junction held 2 bases outside the gene matches. In germline, CDR1 is GTSNPN, CDR2 SVGIG (reference sequence). CDR3 size: 12 residues. Primers included in the PCR were 60 Vbeta and 13 Jbeta primers. Original data processing: Approximately 12 million of some 80 million unique TCR beta chains were shared, per a later count. TCRdb's table, derived via immunoSEQ multiplex PCR, lists solely in-frame clones and lacks some. The V and J calls and clone size were taken over from that table, and D and trimming were inferred from the DNA. The data show just over 60,000 clones, with approximately 87% seen just once and around 1.5% held by the top ten.

Material for sequencing was PBMCs. The rearrangement links TRBV30 to TRBJ2-7, with TRBD1 matching 10 bases. This TCR was recovered from a man between 18 and 29 years old in good health and CMV-seronegative. The CDR3 DNA reads TGTGCCTGGGGGGACAGGGGATACGAGCAGTACTTC. Its protein product is CAWGDRGYEQYF. The full variable domain, with the rest looked up from reference TRBV30 and TRBJ2-7, is SQTIHQWPATLVQPVGSPLSLECTVEGTSNPNLYWYRQAAGRGLQLLFYSVGIGQISSEVPQNLSASRPQDRQFILSSKKLLLSDSGFYLCAWGDRGYEQYFGPGTRLTVT.